Below, 29 T cell receptor beta chains from the same sample are listed, as sequenced in a study of CD8 T cells in Susac syndrome. An amount of RNA that ranged from roughly 0.45 to 1 ug was reverse transcribed with random hexamers. Using its own MiXCR run on the immunoSEQ multiplex PCR reads, TCRdb lists one record per CDR3 protein. The sample lists 240,000 or so distinct CDR3 sequences; about 96% were seen once. The sequenced sample consisted of CD4+ T cells from PBMCs. The origin of the receptors is a human donor with Susac syndrome.

The rearrangement joins TRBV27 to TRBJ1-1; the D gene is possibly TRBD1 (5 bases). CDR1 is MNHEY, CDR2 SMNVEV, per germline (reference sequence). This CDR3 comprises 17 residues. Between the trimmed V and J ends, which lost 7 bases and 0 bases, there was a span of 21 bases. This CDR3 is CASTPGGRVLMNTEAFF. Written as DNA, the CDR3 is TGTGCCAGCACTCCCGGGGGTAGGGTTTTAATGAACACTGAAGCTTTCTTT.

The rearrangement links TRBV5-4 to TRBJ2-5; D possibly uses TRBD1 or TRBD2 (5 bases each). V was clipped by 4 bases and J by 3 bases, with 10 bases between them. CDR1 and CDR2 (germline): SGHNT, YYREEE (reference sequence). This CDR3 has 13 amino acids. This CDR3 is CASSVGRKETQYF. The CDR3 DNA is TGTGCCAGCAGCGTGGGACGAAAAGAGACCCAGTACTTC.

The J gene is TRBJ2-1, the V gene TRBV20-1; the D gene is possibly TRBD2 (5 bases). CDR3 length: 14 amino acids. The germline V gene encodes CDR1 DFQATT and CDR2 SNEGSKA (reference sequence). The V end lost 0 bases, the J end lost 4 bases, and 10 bases lay between the germline ends. The CDR3 reads CSAREAGGYNEQFF. The CDR3 DNA sequence: TGCAGTGCTAGAGAAGCCGGCGGGTACAATGAGCAGTTCTTC.

This clonotype was counted only a few times. The chain has TRBV11-2 and TRBJ1-5; possibly TRBD1 for D (5 bases). Trimming took off 5 bases at V and 9 bases at J, with 20 bases between the two ends. This CDR3 spans 15 amino acids. Germline V lookup: CDR1 SGHAT, CDR2 FQNNGV. CDR3 sequence reads: CASSPRGTPGRPQHF. The DNA for the CDR3 is TGTGCCAGCAGCCCACGTGGGACGCCGGGCCGGCCCCAGCATTTT. The whole variable domain, filled in from reference TRBV11-2 and TRBJ1-5, reads EAGVAQSPRYKIIEKRQSVAFWCNPISGHATLYWYQQILGQGPKLLIQFQNNGVVDDSQLPKDRFSAERLKGVDSTLKIQPAKLEDSAVYLCASSPRGTPGRPQHFGDGTRLSIL.

This sequence joins TRBV2 and TRBJ2-3; weak D call: TRBD1 (6 bases). Germline V gene data show CDR1 as SNHLY and CDR2 as FYNNEI. Trimming cost V 4 bases and J 8 bases, with 19 bases left between them. The CDR3 has 15 residues. In nucleotides, the CDR3 is TGTGCCAGCAGTGTGGCTCAGGGGACGGCAGCTACGCAGTATTTT. It specifies CASSVAQGTAATQYF.

The chain combines TRBV24-1 with TRBJ2-1; D perhaps matches TRBD2 (6 bases). The CDR3 consists of 13 residues. CDR1 is KGHDR and CDR2 is SFDVKD in the germline V gene. V gave up 6 bases and J gave up 5 bases, with 10 bases separating them. The CDR3 is CATSRDSNNEQFF. The CDR3 region has the DNA TGTGCCACCAGTCGGGACTCTAACAATGAGCAGTTCTTC.

This clonotype was recorded only once. CDR3 in amino acids: CASSLGTSGSVNEQFF. CDR3 coding DNA: TGTGCCAGCAGCTTAGGGACTAGCGGGAGTGTGAATGAGCAGTTCTTC. V usage is TRBV7-9 and J usage is TRBJ2-1; 13 nucleotides align to TRBD2. The CDR3 consists of 16 residues. CDR1 and CDR2 (germline): SEHNR, FQNEAQ (reference sequence). The V segment lost 1 base and the J segment 7 bases; nucleotides outside the gene matches: 4.

The chain recombines TRBV30 with TRBJ1-1, with a weak D call TRBD1 (6 bases). CDR3 length: 14 amino acids. Germline CDR1 and CDR2: GTSNPN and SVGIG (reference sequence). Trimming shortened V by 0 bases and J by 7 bases, and 15 bases separated the two germline ends. DNA of the CDR3: TGTGCCTGGAGTGTGGGAAAGGGGGAGGGTGAAGCTTTCTTT. Its protein is CAWSVGKGEGEAFF.

For the CDR3, the DNA is TGTGCCTGGAGTGTCCACCGACAAAACACCGGGGAGCTGTTTTTT. It yields the protein CAWSVHRQNTGELFF. J is TRBJ2-2 and V is TRBV30, with D uncertain. The CDR3 runs 15 residues. Trimming removed 0 bases at V and 2 bases at J, with 10 bases between. Germline assignment: CDR1 GTSNPN and CDR2 SVGIG (reference sequence).

This chain connects TRBV27 to TRBJ1-1; D is undetermined. V gave up 4 bases and J gave up 0 bases, with 15 bases separating them. The CDR3 consists of 16 residues. In germline, CDR1 is MNHEY, CDR2 SMNVEV (reference sequence). This CDR3 is CASSSNPSAMNTEAFF. CDR3 DNA: TGTGCCAGCAGTTCCAATCCCTCAGCTATGAACACTGAAGCTTTCTTT.

This chain links TRBV18 with TRBJ2-2; maybe TRBD2 (6 bases). CDR1 is KGHSH and CDR2 is LQKENI in the germline V gene. The CDR3 sequence is 13 residues long. The ends were cut back, 6 bases at V and 7 bases at J, with 12 bases in the middle. CDR3 nucleotide sequence: TGTGCCAGCTCCAACGGGAGAGGCGGGGAGCTGTTTTTT. This codes for CASSNGRGGELFF.

This chain uses TRBV18 with TRBJ1-2; D not certain. With 3 bases removed from V and 4 bases from J, the gap between germline ends came to 9 bases. This CDR3 is 13 amino acids long. Germline lookup yields CDR1 KGHSH and CDR2 LQKENI. CDR3 region: CASSPKSVYGYTF. The CDR3 DNA follows: TGTGCCAGCTCACCTAAATCGGTCTATGGCTACACCTTC.

This sequence joins TRBV15 and TRBJ2-3; 8 nucleotides match TRBD1. The CDR3 is 15 residues long. The germline V gene encodes CDR1 LNHNV and CDR2 YYDKDF (reference sequence). The ends lost 6 bases at V and 2 bases at J; junction bases unmatched: 7. The CDR3 nucleotides read TGTGCCACCAGTACCGACAGGGGCCTCACAGATACGCAGTATTTT. Its translation is CATSTDRGLTDTQYF.

This clonotype occurred once. The genes are TRBV29-1 and TRBJ2-2, with D perhaps matching TRBD1 (6 bases). Trimming cost V 6 bases and J 4 bases, with 12 bases left between them. The germline V gene has CDR1 SQVTM and CDR2 ANQGSEA. The CDR3 has 13 amino acids. The CDR3 is CSVQGLGTGELFF. DNA of the CDR3: TGCAGCGTACAGGGTTTGGGCACCGGGGAGCTGTTTTTT.

The chain is built from TRBV20-1 and TRBJ2-7; the match to TRBD2 covers 13 bases. CDR1 is DFQATT and CDR2 is SNEGSKA in the germline V gene (reference sequence). Trimming at V came to 7 bases and at J to 1 base, leaving 4 bases not matched to a gene. The length of the CDR3 is 14 residues. The CDR3 DNA is TGCAGTGTTCCACTAGCGGGAGGGTCCTACGAGCAGTACTTC. Protein sequence: CSVPLAGGSYEQYF.

V and J are TRBV12-3 or TRBV12-4 and TRBJ2-7; D is ambiguous. V was pared by 6 bases and J by 3 bases, with 18 bases between. The CDR3 extends over 15 amino acids. CDR3 loop: CASSPTNRRNYEQYF. CDR3 nucleotide sequence: TGTGCCAGCAGCCCTACGAATAGGCGGAACTACGAGCAGTACTTC.

For this clonotype: At one boundary the junction diverges from the germline segment, which might be a read error. CDR3 coding DNA: TGTGCTAGCAGCCCCTCATCCAAAGCGCGGGAGCAGTACTTC. Encoded protein: CASSPSSKAREQYF. V is TRBV7-7 and J is TRBJ2-7; D gene uncertain. This CDR3 is 14 amino acids long. The germline CDR1 and CDR2 sequences are SSHAT and FNYEAQ (reference sequence).

The gene calls are TRBV30 and TRBJ1-2; no clear D gene. Trimming left V 1 base short and J 4 bases short, with 13 bases between. The CDR3 covers 14 residues. CDR1 and CDR2 from the germline V gene are GTSNPN and SVGIG (reference sequence). Here the CDR3 DNA reads TGTGCCTGGAGTGCCTTCTCCGGAAGCTATGGCTACACCTTC. Protein: CAWSAFSGSYGYTF.

The chain combines TRBV15 with TRBJ2-1; D not resolved. Trimming took off 0 bases at V and 5 bases at J, with 5 bases between the two ends. This CDR3 comprises 13 residues. The germline CDR1 and CDR2 sequences are LNHNV and YYDKDF (reference sequence). The CDR3 loop reads CATSRDPDNEQFF. DNA of the CDR3: TGTGCCACCAGCAGAGATCCGGACAATGAGCAGTTCTTC.

The J gene is TRBJ1-2, the V gene TRBV5-1; D possibly corresponds to TRBD1 (6 bases). This CDR3 comprises 13 residues. Looked up from germline, CDR1 is SGHRS and CDR2 is YFSETQ. Trimming shortened V by 5 bases and J by 6 bases, and 14 bases separated the two germline ends. DNA for the CDR3: TGCGCCAGCAGAGCAGGGGAAGTGGATGGCTACACCTTC. Residues: CASRAGEVDGYTF.

The rearrangement links TRBV20-1 to TRBJ2-1, with TRBD2 identical over 8 bases. Trimming took 1 base from V and 4 from J; bases not matched to a gene: 6. This CDR3 contains 15 residues. Germline V CDR1 and CDR2: DFQATT, SNEGSKA (reference sequence). The CDR3 reads CSARVVGRDYNEQFF. The CDR3 region has the DNA TGCAGTGCTAGAGTAGTCGGGAGGGATTACAATGAGCAGTTCTTC.

The chain links TRBV6-4 to TRBJ2-3, with 7 positions matching TRBD2. The V gene's germline CDR1 is MRHNA and CDR2 SNTAGT. This CDR3 contains 16 residues. The V gene end was trimmed by 3 bases and the J gene end by 5 bases; junction bases not matched to a gene: 11. DNA for the CDR3: TGTGCCAGCAGTGAGGGTAAGGCGGGAGAGGGAGATACGCAGTATTTT. This translates into CASSEGKAGEGDTQYF.

This sequence joins TRBV20-1 and TRBJ2-5; 14 bases line up with TRBD2. The germline CDR1 and CDR2 sequences are DFQATT and SNEGSKA (reference sequence). V shed 6 bases and J 5 bases; nucleotides not matched to a gene: 2. This CDR3 comprises 13 residues. The CDR3 is CSARTSGRETQYF. As DNA, the CDR3 is TGCAGTGCCCGGACTAGCGGGAGGGAGACCCAGTACTTC.

The CDR3 bases are TGTGCCTGGACCTATAACGCGGAGACCCAGTACTTC. Amino acids: CAWTYNAETQYF. V and J are TRBV30 and TRBJ2-5; the D is unclear. In germline, CDR1 is GTSNPN, CDR2 SVGIG (reference sequence). The V and J ends lost 4 bases and 5 bases respectively, with 11 bases between them. CDR3 size: 12 residues.

The V call is TRBV5-6, the J call TRBJ2-1, with D perhaps being TRBD1 or TRBD2 (5 bases each). Trimming took 2 bases from V and 6 from J, leaving 15 bases between them. Germline V gene data show CDR1 as SGHDT and CDR2 as YYEEEE. This CDR3 comprises 15 residues. The DNA of the CDR3 is TGTGCCAGCAGCTTAGGATGGGACGTCGGCAATGAGCAGTTCTTC. Protein sequence: CASSLGWDVGNEQFF.

The chain uses TRBV18 and TRBJ1-5; D is unresolved. Deletions cut 3 bases from V and 2 bases from J, with 11 bases between. The CDR3 totals 15 residues. Looked up from germline, CDR1 is KGHSH and CDR2 is LQKENI. In DNA form, the CDR3 reads TGTGCCAGCTCACCTGCCAGTGGTCGCAATCAGCCCCAGCATTTT. Translating gives CASSPASGRNQPQHF.

The rearrangement links TRBV7-6 to TRBJ2-2; possible D gene TRBD2, 6 bases. The CDR3 is 15 amino acids. Looked up from germline, CDR1 is SGHVS and CDR2 is FNYEAQ. With 5 bases removed from V and 7 bases from J, the gap between germline ends came to 17 bases. CDR3 sequence reads: CASSPRGGPGGELFF. The CDR3 DNA reads TGTGCCAGCAGCCCCCGTGGAGGGCCCGGCGGGGAGCTGTTTTTT.

The chain links TRBV30 to TRBJ2-3, with D possibly TRBD1 on 6 matching bases. The V gene's germline CDR1 is GTSNPN and CDR2 SVGIG (reference sequence). Trimming cost V 0 bases and J 2 bases, with 12 bases left between them. The CDR3 is 15 amino acids. CDR3 sequence: CAWSVHGGLTDTQYF. The CDR3 nucleotides read TGTGCCTGGAGTGTACATGGGGGCCTCACAGATACGCAGTATTTT.

The CDR3 nucleotides read TGTGCCAGCAGCCAAGATGTACAGGGGGGAAGCACCGGGGAGCTGTTTTTT. Translated: CASSQDVQGGSTGELFF. V is TRBV3-1 and J is TRBJ2-2; 8 bases fit TRBD1. The length of the CDR3 is 17 residues. The germline CDR1 and CDR2 sequences are LGHDT and YNNKEL (reference sequence). J lost 4 bases, V lost 0 bases, and 7 bases had no gene match.